Here is one T cell receptor beta chain with its context. TCRdb's table, derived via immunoSEQ multiplex PCR, lists solely in-frame clones and lacks some. The sample consists of 88,000 or so clones, around 89% of them appearing once. The sample comes from a study of blood T cell repertoires in COVID-19. Sequenced input: PBMCs or T cells enriched from blood (not recorded which). This sequence was found in a woman in her fifties or sixties with acute COVID-19.

The CDR3 reads CATSVGTGTTGELFF. The CDR3 nucleotides are TGTGCCACCAGTGTGGGGACAGGGACCACCGGGGAGCTGTTTTTT. The chain couples TRBV24-1 to TRBJ2-2, with 9 nucleotides matching TRBD1. CDR1 KGHDR and CDR2 SFDVKD come from the germline V gene. Germline trimming cut 5 bases from V and 4 bases from J; bases unmatched to any gene: 4. CDR3 length equals 15 residues.